The 20 T cell receptor beta chains below come from one sample, sequenced in a study of cytomegalovirus exposure and HLA in healthy donors (dated by TCRdb to 2017 to 2019). Libraries were constructed by the immunoSEQ multiplex PCR assay. The multiplex PCR relied on a mix of 60 forward primers for TCR Vbeta segments and 13 reverse primers for TCR Jbeta segments. TCRdb provides this immuneACCESS table in a form limited to in-frame rearrangements. Some clones are lacking; in checked studies, under half of them reflect an unresolved V gene, and why the rest are absent is not known. The sample contains about 200,000 clones, roughly 83% of them found a single time. Together, the top ten hold 1.6% of the sample. Sequenced input: PBMCs. The receptors were gathered from a woman between 45 and 65 years old in good health and CMV-seronegative.

The rearrangement joins TRBV9 to TRBJ1-2, with TRBD1 matching 7 bases. V lost 0 bases, J lost 5 bases, and 4 bases stayed unmatched. The germline V gene has CDR1 SGDLS and CDR2 YYNGEE. The CDR3 covers 14 residues. CDR3 sequence: CASSVGNRGYGYTF. DNA for the CDR3: TGTGCCAGCAGCGTAGGCAACAGGGGATATGGCTACACCTTC.

This sequence joins TRBV6-1 and TRBJ2-7; perhaps TRBD2 as D (6 bases). Deletions cut 10 bases from V and 6 bases from J, with 25 bases between. Germline CDR1 is MNHNS and CDR2 is SASEGT. The CDR3 length is 15 residues. CDR3 DNA sequence: TGTGCCACCTCTCCGGGGCTAGCGTCACTGGGCGAGCAGTACTTC. Its protein product is CATSPGLASLGEQYF.

This clone was seen only a few times. This sequence joins TRBV4-3 and TRBJ1-4; D uncertain. This CDR3 contains 15 residues. From germline, CDR1 is LGHNA and CDR2 YSLEER. The germline V and J ends were trimmed by 0 bases and 5 bases, with 10 bases remaining between them. CDR3 sequence: CASSQDTGANEKLFF. CDR3 in DNA: TGCGCCAGCAGCCAAGATACCGGAGCAAATGAAAAACTGTTTTTT.

The chain employs TRBV27 and TRBJ2-1; D gene ambiguous. The CDR3 contains 14 residues. Between the trimmed V and J ends, which lost 6 bases and 7 bases, there was a span of 16 bases. Germline CDR1 and CDR2: MNHEY and SMNVEV (reference sequence). The DNA for the CDR3 is TGTGCCAGCAGCTCCCGGGTCTACGAAAATGAGCAGTTCTTC. Translating gives CASSSRVYENEQFF.

V gene TRBV2 combines with J gene TRBJ2-5; 15 nucleotides align to TRBD2. Germline-derived CDR1 and CDR2 are SNHLY and FYNNEI. CDR3 length equals 19 residues. After removal of 7 bases from V and 2 bases from J, the junction contained 14 bases not matched to a gene. The CDR3 region has the DNA TGTGCCAGCACTCCTCCCCAAGGGACTAGCGGGAGGAGGCAAGAGACCCAGTACTTC. Translating gives CASTPPQGTSGRRQETQYF.

On this clone: This same CDR3 is encoded by further DNA sequences in the sample. This chain joins TRBV6-6 and TRBJ2-7, with D unclear. Deletions cut 2 bases from V and 1 base from J, with 6 bases between. CDR1 MNHNY and CDR2 SVGAGI come from the germline V gene (reference sequence). This CDR3 contains 13 residues. The CDR3 region is CASSYTQSYEQYF. The DNA for the CDR3 is TGTGCCAGCAGTTACACCCAGTCCTACGAGCAGTACTTC.

This clone was counted a few times. In DNA form, the CDR3 reads TGTGCCAGCAGCGTTGGGACTAGCGGGGTACTGACCCAGTACTTC. It codes for CASSVGTSGVLTQYF. J is TRBJ2-5 and V is TRBV9; 13 bases align to TRBD2. The CDR3 has 15 residues. Germline CDR1 is SGDLS and CDR2 is YYNGEE. J was trimmed by 7 bases and V by 2 bases; bases with no gene match: 5.

V gene TRBV6-5 combines with J gene TRBJ1-5, with D unclear. The CDR3 spans 13 residues. Germline V gene lookup returns CDR1 MNHEY and CDR2 SVGAGI. With 10 bases removed from V and 3 bases from J, the gap between germline ends came to 13 bases. DNA for the CDR3: TGTGCCACGCGGGATGGGGTCAATCAGCCCCAGCATTTT. Encoded protein: CATRDGVNQPQHF.

The rearrangement uses TRBV5-1 and TRBJ2-6, with unresolved D. This CDR3 has 14 residues. In germline, CDR1 is SGHRS, CDR2 YFSETQ. V lost 5 bases, J lost 0 bases, and 6 bases lay in between. CDR3 protein: CASRPSSGANVLTF. DNA for the CDR3: TGCGCCAGCAGACCTAGCTCTGGGGCCAACGTCCTGACTTTC.

The gene calls are TRBV9 and TRBJ2-7; D is unclear. V was pared by 3 bases and J by 0 bases, with 7 bases between. Germline-derived CDR1 and CDR2 are SGDLS and YYNGEE. The length of the CDR3 is 13 residues. In DNA, the CDR3 is TGTGCCAGCAGCGGGAGTATCTCCTACGAGCAGTACTTC. This codes for CASSGSISYEQYF.

The V gene is TRBV7-9, the J gene TRBJ2-7, with D perhaps TRBD1 (5 bases). CDR1 SEHNR and CDR2 FQNEAQ come from the germline V gene (reference sequence). Trimming pared 6 bases from V and 4 bases from J, leaving 10 bases between. This CDR3 has 12 residues. The CDR3 DNA follows: TGTGCCAGCAGACCGGACACTTACGAGCAGTACTTC. It specifies CASRPDTYEQYF.

The chain uses TRBV9 and TRBJ2-7; 8 nucleotides match TRBD2. Germline CDR1 and CDR2: SGDLS and YYNGEE. Losses at the gene ends were 3 bases for V and 5 bases for J; bases not matched to a gene: 16. The CDR3 covers 17 residues. CDR3: CASSADLPGLVLHEQYF. DNA for the CDR3: TGTGCCAGCAGCGCAGACCTTCCGGGACTAGTACTCCACGAGCAGTACTTC.

V and J are TRBV29-1 and TRBJ1-1; 9 positions agree with TRBD1. Germline V gene sequence: CDR1 SQVTM, CDR2 ANQGSEA. The length of the CDR3 is 16 residues. V was clipped by 4 bases and J by 0 bases; unmatched bases: 9. This CDR3 reads CSVVRGQGYMNTEAFF. DNA for the CDR3: TGCAGCGTTGTCAGGGGACAGGGTTATATGAACACTGAAGCTTTCTTT.

The genes are TRBV6-1 and TRBJ1-2; 9 bases match TRBD1. Germline V gene lookup returns CDR1 MNHNS and CDR2 SASEGT. CDR3 length: 15 amino acids. V shed 5 bases, J shed 2 bases, and the junction held 6 bases outside the gene matches. The CDR3 region has the DNA TGTGCCAGCAGTATACAGGGGGCGAAGAACTATGGCTACACCTTC. Protein product: CASSIQGAKNYGYTF.

CDR3 loop: CASSVGSGGISGNTIYF. The CDR3 DNA is TGTGCCAGCAGCGTCGGATCAGGGGGCATCTCTGGAAACACCATATATTTT. The J gene is TRBJ1-3, the V gene TRBV9; TRBD1 matches 8 bases. The CDR3 is made up of 17 amino acids. In germline, CDR1 is SGDLS, CDR2 YYNGEE. V lost 2 bases and J lost 0; bases outside the gene matches: 7.

This clone was seen only a few times. This rearrangement joins TRBV27 to TRBJ2-1, with 11 bases matching TRBD1. V gave up 6 bases and J gave up 4 bases; unmatched junction bases: 5. The CDR3 extends over 15 amino acids. Germline lookup yields CDR1 MNHEY and CDR2 SMNVEV (reference sequence). Here the CDR3 DNA reads TGTGCCAGCAGCACGGACAGGGGGCAGTACAATGAGCAGTTCTTC. Protein: CASSTDRGQYNEQFF.

This chain joins TRBV4-2 and TRBJ2-1; 9 bases map to TRBD2. This CDR3 contains 16 residues. The trim removed 0 bases at V and 8 bases at J, leaving 8 bases unmatched. Per the germline V gene, CDR1 is LGHNA and CDR2 is YNFKEQ. CDR3 in amino acids: CASSQEPAGGVDEQFF. DNA of the CDR3: TGTGCCAGCAGCCAAGAACCAGCGGGAGGAGTCGATGAGCAGTTCTTC.

The J gene is TRBJ2-7, the V gene TRBV6-5; TRBD1 aligns across 7 bases. CDR3 length: 14 amino acids. The J segment lost 4 bases and the V segment lost 6 bases, leaving 9 bases of the junction unmatched. Per the germline V gene, CDR1 is MNHEY and CDR2 is SVGAGI. CDR3 sequence reads: CASSIEGASYEQYF. The CDR3 nucleotides read TGTGCCAGCAGCATCGAGGGGGCGTCGTACGAGCAGTACTTC.

V is TRBV7-2 and J is TRBJ1-6; D might be TRBD1 (5 bases). The CDR3 is 15 amino acids. CDR1 and CDR2 (germline): SGHTA, FQGNSA. The germline V and J ends were trimmed by 5 bases and 6 bases, with 14 bases remaining between them. The CDR3 region has the DNA TGTGCCAGCAGCCAAGCGGGGAGGGGTAATTCACCCCTCCACTTT. Translation gives CASSQAGRGNSPLHF.

The chain carries TRBV29-1 and TRBJ2-1; 8 bases align to TRBD2. The ends lost 5 bases at V and 5 bases at J; junction bases unmatched: 20. This CDR3 has 18 residues. Germline V gene sequence: CDR1 SQVTM, CDR2 ANQGSEA. CDR3 protein: CSVPRTFRRGDPNNEQFF. The CDR3 region has the DNA TGCAGCGTTCCTCGGACATTTCGGCGGGGGGACCCGAACAATGAGCAGTTCTTC.